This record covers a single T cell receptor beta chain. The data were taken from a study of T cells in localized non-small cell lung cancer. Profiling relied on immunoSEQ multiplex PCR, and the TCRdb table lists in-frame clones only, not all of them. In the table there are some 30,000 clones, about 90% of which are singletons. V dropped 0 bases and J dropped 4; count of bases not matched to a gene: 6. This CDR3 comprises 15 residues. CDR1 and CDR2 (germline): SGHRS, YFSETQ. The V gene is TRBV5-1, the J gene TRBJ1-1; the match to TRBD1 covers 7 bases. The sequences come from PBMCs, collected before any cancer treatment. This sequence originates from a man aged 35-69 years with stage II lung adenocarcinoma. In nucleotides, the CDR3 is TGCGCCAGCAGCTTGGGAGGGGGCTCGGGCACTGAAGCTTTCTTT. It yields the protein CASSLGGGSGTEAFF.